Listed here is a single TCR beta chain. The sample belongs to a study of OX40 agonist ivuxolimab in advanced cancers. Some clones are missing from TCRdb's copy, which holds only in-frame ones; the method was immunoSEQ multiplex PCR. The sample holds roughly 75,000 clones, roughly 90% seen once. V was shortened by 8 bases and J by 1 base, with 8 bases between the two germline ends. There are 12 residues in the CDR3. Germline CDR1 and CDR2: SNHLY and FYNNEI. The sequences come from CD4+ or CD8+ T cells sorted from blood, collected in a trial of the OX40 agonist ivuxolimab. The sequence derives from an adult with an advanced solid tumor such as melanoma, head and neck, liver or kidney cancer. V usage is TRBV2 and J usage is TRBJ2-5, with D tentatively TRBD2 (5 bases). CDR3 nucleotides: TGTGCCAGCGGCCGGGGCCAAGAGACCCAGTACTTC. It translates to CASGRGQETQYF.